The TCR beta chain described here comes from a study of blood T cell repertoires in COVID-19 (dated by TCRdb to the early 2020s). In terms of the full investigation: Samples covering the acute and convalescent phases of COVID-19 were provided by collaborators in the United States, Italy and Spain. The material from the prospective study consisted of cDNA or gDNA derived from T cells, B-cell-depleted T cells, or PBMCs. The dataset comprised deeply sampled blood TCRbeta repertoires from subjects exposed to, actively infected with, or recovered from COVID-19. The repertoires were released in a freely available public database meant as a resource for research on the immune response to SARS-CoV-2. The samples were drawn from two sources: the first 160 participants of the ongoing ImmuneRACE study, and 1,200 or so subjects contributed by 6 global collaborators. Nearly every sample came with metadata listing a de-identified subject ID, COVID-19 status, age in years and sex. Where available, HLA class I and class II types were obtained from metadata supplied by the sample provider rather than from assay-based typing.

Looking up the germline V gene yields CDR1 SGDLS and CDR2 YYNGEE. Cut back by 2 bases and 6 bases, the V and J ends lie 7 bases apart. The CDR3 goes from the cysteine to the phenylalanine over 12 residues. Only the CDR3 portion is preserved as DNA: 36 bases, with reading frame beginning at the first base. The immunoSEQ Assay, a bias-controlled multiplex PCR, was used to amplify TCRbeta CDR3 regions from genomic DNA. On the authors' methods: Nucleated cell counts per sample were estimated from amplification of reference gene primers within the assay. To quantify the absolute abundance of each unique TCRbeta CDR3 rearrangement, sequence reads were collapsed and filtered. For each sample, productive Simpson clonality was calculated by taking the square root of Simpson's diversity index across productive rearrangements. TCRdb limited this immuneACCESS table to in-frame rearrangements with V and J called. A share of clones is missing; checked studies link under half to unresolved V genes, and the rest is unexplained. V, J and clone size reflect that table, while D and trimming were determined from the DNA. This sample comprises roughly 130,000 clones, roughly 86% of them detected only once. The top ten clonotypes cover 3.4% of the sample.

On this clone itself: The clone's antigen remains unknown. No qualities accompany the bases; no much larger clone lies one base away.

Participants in the prospective study were enrolled through a virtual design, were aged about 18 to 90 years, and lived in under 25 United States geographic areas. Cohort assignment in the prospective study relied on participant-reported clinical history from a screening survey and a study questionnaire. Mobile phlebotomists in the prospective study collected whole blood, serum and a nasopharyngeal or oropharyngeal swab from every participant. Prospective study participants could optionally give additional blood draws and questionnaires over a roughly 2-month period. Before DNA extraction, blood samples from the prospective study were shipped at room temperature or frozen. Summary of the overall study and its limitations: Clinical and demographic metadata were provided uncurated, with the amount varying by source and participant.

The V gene is TRBV9 and the J gene is TRBJ2-3, with the D segment identity uncertain. The source is a woman aged 45-65 years with acute COVID-19. Sequenced input: PBMCs or T cells enriched from blood (not recorded which). In nucleotide form, the sequence is TGTGCCAGCAGCGTGTACCGGGATACGCAGTATTTT. This yields the protein CASSVYRDTQYF. The full variable domain, with segments outside the CDR3 supplied by the reference TRBV9 and TRBJ2-3 proteins, appears as DSGVTQTPKHLITATGQRVTLRCSPRSGDLSVYWYQQSLDQGLQFLIQYYNGEERAKGNILERFSAQQFPDLHSELNLSSLELGDSALYFCASSVYRDTQYFGPGTRLTVL.